The 17 T cell receptor beta chains below all came from one sample that was sequenced in a study of blood T cell repertoires in COVID-19. TCRdb keeps only in-frame clones here, not all; method: immunoSEQ multiplex PCR. The profile shows hundreds of thousands of clones, 90% of them singletons. The specimen sequenced was PBMCs or T cells enriched from blood (not recorded which). All receptors come from a woman aged 18-29 years with acute COVID-19.

The J gene is TRBJ2-1, the V gene TRBV25-1; D gene ambiguous. The germline CDR1 and CDR2 sequences are MGHDK and SYGVNS. This CDR3 comprises 15 residues. The V and J ends lost 3 bases and 0 bases respectively, with 9 bases between them. CDR3 amino acids: CASSDGFSSYNEQFF. DNA for the CDR3: TGTGCCAGCAGTGACGGGTTTAGCTCCTACAATGAGCAGTTCTTC.

This clone showed up many times. The chain is built from TRBV5-5 and TRBJ1-4; D gene ambiguous. V lost 6 bases to trimming and J lost 0 bases, with 18 bases between them. Germline assignment: CDR1 SGHKS and CDR2 YYEKEE (reference sequence). The CDR3 covers 17 residues. The CDR3 region is CASNLLEEGATNEKLFF. DNA of the CDR3: TGTGCCAGCAACCTACTCGAGGAGGGAGCAACTAATGAAAAACTGTTTTTT.

This chain connects TRBV7-2 to TRBJ1-2; tentatively, D is TRBD1 (5 bases). The germline V and J ends were trimmed by 1 base and 7 bases, with 13 bases remaining between them. This CDR3 has 14 amino acids. Germline loops: CDR1 SGHTA, CDR2 FQGNSA. CDR3 protein: CASSLEPTGLGYTF. CDR3 DNA sequence: TGTGCCAGCAGCTTAGAGCCAACGGGACTTGGCTACACCTTC.

V is TRBV28 and J is TRBJ2-7, with 11 bases lining up with TRBD2. CDR3 length equals 15 residues. J was trimmed by 7 bases and V by 5 bases; bases with no gene match: 10. Germline loops: CDR1 MDHEN, CDR2 SYDVKM. The CDR3 sequence is CASSLRLAGRREQYF. The CDR3 DNA reads as TGTGCCAGCAGTCTACGACTAGCGGGACGGAGGGAGCAGTACTTC.

The chain couples TRBV4-1 to TRBJ1-6; weak D call: TRBD1 (5 bases). The CDR3 is 18 residues long. CDR1 is MGHRA, CDR2 YSYEKL, per germline. V was pared by 0 bases and J by 3 bases, with 15 bases between. DNA for the CDR3: TGCGCCAGCAGCCAAGATCCACTCAGGGAAGTCTATAATTCACCCCTCCACTTT. It encodes CASSQDPLREVYNSPLHF.

The chain employs TRBV15 and TRBJ1-4; D remains ambiguous. Germline CDR1 LNHNV, CDR2 YYDKDF (reference sequence). The CDR3 is 15 amino acids. Trimming removed 4 bases at V and 8 bases at J, with 17 bases between. Here the CDR3 reads CATSNKPGLSEKLFF. CDR3 sequence (DNA): TGTGCCACCAGCAACAAACCGGGTCTTTCCGAAAAACTGTTTTTT.

This rearrangement joins TRBV29-1 to TRBJ2-5, with 9 bases matching TRBD2. Looked up from germline, CDR1 is SQVTM and CDR2 is ANQGSEA. The CDR3 totals 13 residues. The V segment lost 7 bases and the J segment 4 bases; nucleotides outside the gene matches: 7. CDR3 sequence reads: CSGGTSPGETQYF. As DNA, the CDR3 is TGCAGCGGAGGGACTAGCCCTGGAGAGACCCAGTACTTC. The entire variable domain, with the rest obtained from reference TRBV29-1 and TRBJ2-5, is as follows: SAVISQKPSRDICQRGTSLTIQCQVDSQVTMMFWYRQQPGQSLTLIATANQGSEATYESGFVIDKFPISRPNLTFSTLTVSNMSPEDSSIYLCSGGTSPGETQYFGPGTRLLVL.

This chain connects TRBV28 to TRBJ1-5; 7 nucleotides align to TRBD1. Germline V gene lookup returns CDR1 MDHEN and CDR2 SYDVKM. The CDR3 runs to 16 residues. V gave up 1 base and J gave up 6 bases; unmatched junction bases: 9. CDR3 coding DNA: TGTGCCAGCAGTTTATTGGGGAAGGGGGCGAGTCAGCCCCAGCATTTT. It translates to CASSLLGKGASQPQHF.

The V and J genes are TRBV28 and TRBJ1-6, with no clear D. CDR3 length: 16 residues. The V and J ends lost 3 bases and 7 bases respectively, with 16 bases between them. Germline V gene sequence: CDR1 MDHEN, CDR2 SYDVKM. CDR3 coding DNA: TGTGCCAGCAGTTTGAGGAACTTTCAATGGAATTCACCCCTCCACTTT. Translation gives CASSLRNFQWNSPLHF.

V gene TRBV28 combines with J gene TRBJ1-1; D call uncertain. V was clipped by 7 bases and J by 2 bases, with 14 bases between them. Germline values: CDR1 MDHEN, CDR2 SYDVKM. This CDR3 has 14 residues. This CDR3 reads CASTSYGDNTEAFF. The CDR3 coding sequence is TGTGCCAGCACCTCGTACGGAGATAACACTGAAGCTTTCTTT.

This sequence joins TRBV19 and TRBJ2-7; TRBD2 is a possible D gene (5 bases). CDR1 and CDR2 (germline): LNHDA, SQIVND (reference sequence). The V end lost 5 bases, the J end lost 6 bases, and 17 bases lay between the germline ends. The CDR3 sequence is 14 residues long. This CDR3 reads CASSPENWAGEQYF. The CDR3 DNA is TGTGCCAGTAGTCCCGAAAACTGGGCGGGCGAGCAGTACTTC.

CDR3 region: CASSPGGSYGYTF. The CDR3, as DNA: TGTGCCAGCAGCCCGGGGGGCAGCTATGGCTACACCTTC. V usage is TRBV5-4 and J usage is TRBJ1-2; TRBD1 is a possible D gene (6 bases). CDR3 length: 13 amino acids. Trimming cost V 4 bases and J 4 bases, with 11 bases left between them. Germline CDR1 and CDR2: SGHNT and YYREEE (reference sequence).

The rearrangement joins TRBV27 to TRBJ2-7; TRBD2 matches 13 bases. The CDR3 is made up of 17 amino acids. Losses at the gene ends were 5 bases for V and 2 bases for J; bases not matched to a gene: 9. Germline CDR1 and CDR2: MNHEY and SMNVEV (reference sequence). The CDR3 is CASSHRVTSGRAYEQYF. In nucleotides, the CDR3 is TGTGCCAGCAGTCACCGGGTTACTAGCGGGAGGGCCTACGAGCAGTACTTC.

V is TRBV6-5 and J is TRBJ1-1; 9 bases map to TRBD1. Germline values: CDR1 MNHEY, CDR2 SVGAGI. The CDR3 has 15 amino acids. J gave up 3 bases and V 7 bases, and 9 bases lay outside the gene matches. CDR3 amino acids: CASTNAGTGYTEAFF. The CDR3 DNA is TGTGCCAGCACCAACGCCGGGACAGGGTACACTGAAGCTTTCTTT.

The CDR3 nucleotides read TGTGCCAGCAGCTTGGGCGGGATTATTATCGATGAGCAGTTCTTC. It specifies CASSLGGIIIDEQFF. V gene TRBV7-9 combines with J gene TRBJ2-1; D might be TRBD2 (6 bases). Germline V gene sequence: CDR1 SEHNR, CDR2 FQNEAQ (reference sequence). The CDR3 length is 15 residues. Trimming took off 3 bases at V and 8 bases at J, with 17 bases between the two ends.

The chain recombines TRBV10-1 with TRBJ2-1, with 11 bases fitting TRBD2. J lost 5 bases, V lost 4 bases, and 4 bases had no gene match. Per germline, CDR1 WNHNN and CDR2 SYGVQD (reference sequence). The CDR3 length is 15 residues. The CDR3 DNA follows: TGCGCCAGCAGTGCCGGGACTAGCGGACACAATGAGCAGTTCTTC. Its protein is CASSAGTSGHNEQFF.

The rearrangement uses TRBV10-1 and TRBJ2-2; D unresolved. The V and J ends lost 6 bases and 0 bases respectively, with 14 bases between them. The CDR3 totals 16 residues. CDR1 and CDR2 (germline): WNHNN, SYGVQD (reference sequence). CDR3 nucleotides: TGCGCCAGCAGCGCGAATAGACTCGCGAACACCGGGGAGCTGTTTTTT. Its protein product is CASSANRLANTGELFF.